Listed here are 3 T cell receptor beta chains from one sample, sequenced in a study of identical twins. MiXCR, applied by TCRdb to the 5' RACE reads, yields one record per CDR3 protein. The sample consists of 500,000 to 600,000 distinct CDR3 sequences, 20% to 25% of them appearing once. This sample was also put to use in a study of T cells expressing NK-cell markers.

The sequenced material came from CD4+ T cells sorted from blood. Every receptor here comes from a woman aged 18-29 years in good health.

The chain has TRBV3-1 and TRBJ2-7, with D tentatively TRBD2 (6 bases). The CDR3 is made up of 14 amino acids. V was pared by 4 bases and J by 3 bases, with 13 bases between. CDR1 is LGHDT and CDR2 is YNNKEL in the germline V gene (reference sequence). CDR3 bases: TGTGCCAGCAGCCGCGGGAACAGCTTCTACGAGCAGTACTTC. Translated, it gives CASSRGNSFYEQYF.

This clonotype has a count of ten or more. The rearrangement links TRBV7-6 to TRBJ2-5; no clear D. Germline CDR1 reads SGHVS; CDR2 reads FNYEAQ. The germline V and J ends were trimmed by 0 bases and 3 bases, with 2 bases remaining between them. The CDR3 is 12 amino acids. The CDR3 sequence is CASSLAKETQYF. CDR3 bases: TGTGCCAGCAGCTTAGCTAAAGAGACCCAGTACTTC.

Only a few counts were recorded for this clonotype. The CDR3 DNA reads as TGTGCCAGTAGGCCTAGGACAGGGAAATTCTACAATGAGCAGTTCTTC. Its translation is CASRPRTGKFYNEQFF. The genes are TRBV19 and TRBJ2-1, with 8 bases lining up with TRBD1. CDR3 length: 16 residues. Germline values: CDR1 LNHDA, CDR2 SQIVND (reference sequence). With 6 bases clipped from V and 3 bases from J, the junction kept 10 bases outside the gene matches.